This TCR beta chain was sequenced during a study of T cell responses to AZD1222 COVID-19 vaccine. Whole-study results and caveats: Among vaccine-associated CD4 TCRs, coverage spanned spike, with dominance at 160-218 and 743-854. Donors in the cohort were predominantly white British and more often female, and clonal diversity was possibly underestimated. Researchers took repertoire samples only after the peak T cell response had come. Breadth and depth of Spike-specific TCRs rose after two AZD1222 doses.

Concerning this clone itself: The antigen remains undetermined.

The CDR3 contains 15 residues. CDR1 and CDR2 (germline): KGHSH, LQKENI. V was cut by 6 bases and J by 6 bases, with 15 bases left in between. The method was immunoSEQ multiplex PCR; TCRdb's version includes in-frame clones alone and lacks a portion of them. The data show some 110,000 clones, with approximately 85% seen just once and roughly 3.9% held by the top ten. The chain couples TRBV18 to TRBJ1-6, with D unclear. The specimen comprised peripheral blood, sampled on day 0 of MenACWY control vaccination. This TCR derives from an adult in good health. CDR3 in amino acids: CASSVPGFRNSPLHF. Here the CDR3 DNA reads TGTGCCAGCTCGGTACCGGGGTTTCGTAATTCACCCCTCCACTTT.